This T cell receptor (beta chain) was captured by sequencing in a study of blood T cell repertoires in COVID-19 (dated by TCRdb to between 2020 and 2021). A note on the overall study: The collaborator samples originated in the United States, Italy and Spain and spanned the acute and convalescent phases of COVID-19. The material from the prospective study consisted of cDNA or gDNA derived from T cells, B-cell-depleted T cells, or PBMCs. Subjects who had been exposed to COVID-19, were actively infected with it, or had recovered from it provided the deeply sampled blood TCRbeta repertoires that made up the dataset. A freely available public database, intended as a resource for researchers studying the immune response to SARS-CoV-2, is where the repertoires were released. Samples came from the ongoing ImmuneRACE study (first 160 participants) plus 1,254 subjects from 6 global collaborators. The sample metadata nearly always contained a de-identified subject ID, COVID-19 status, age in years and sex. Where available, HLA class I and class II types were taken from metadata supplied by the sample provider and were not determined by assay-based typing.

Broader findings and caveats from the paper: Clinical and demographic metadata were provided uncurated, with the amount varying by source and participant.

To note about this clone: No antigen is known for it. It has no much larger one-base neighbor in the sample; base qualities were not kept.

Participants in the prospective study were aged 18 to 89 years, lived in more than 20 United States geographic areas, and enrolled through a virtual design. To assign participants to cohorts, the prospective study relied on clinical history that participants themselves reported in a screening survey and a study questionnaire. Recovered participants in ImmuneRACE Cohort 3 were defined as having two consecutive negative NP/OP PCR tests, clearance from a healthcare professional, or resolution of symptoms. Mobile phlebotomists in the prospective study collected whole blood, serum and a nasopharyngeal or oropharyngeal swab from every participant. Additional blood draws and questionnaires over a roughly two-month period could optionally be provided by prospective study participants. Prospective study blood samples were shipped either frozen or at room temperature before DNA extraction. TCRbeta CDR3 regions were amplified from genomic DNA using the immunoSEQ Assay, a bias-controlled multiplex PCR. The source study handled its data this way. The number of nucleated cells in each sample was estimated by amplification of reference gene primers within the assay. To quantify the absolute abundance of each unique TCRbeta CDR3 rearrangement, sequence reads were collapsed and filtered. For each sample, productive Simpson clonality was calculated as the square root of Simpson's diversity index across productive rearrangements. Here the immuneACCESS table is served through TCRdb, limited to in-frame sequences with V and J called. Missing clones are a known gap in these copies; in checked studies unresolved V genes cover under half, and the rest lacks a known reason. V, J and clone size reflect that table, while D and trimming were determined from the DNA. In all, the sample holds some 490,000 clones, and 75% to 90% of those were seen once. The top ten constitute roughly 8.5% of the sample.

The CDR3, from cysteine to phenylalanine, totals 13 residues. Only the CDR3 DNA stays, 39 bases, in frame from base 1. Taken from the germline V gene, the CDR1 and CDR2 loops are SGHRS and YFSETQ. Unmatched junction bases come to 7, with V trimmed by 5 bases and J by 6 bases. Sequencing was performed on PBMCs or T cells enriched from blood (not recorded which). This sequence uses TRBV5-1 and TRBJ1-2; 7 bases in the junction line up with TRBD1. The receptor's source is a woman in her fifties or sixties who had recovered from COVID-19. At the DNA level, the sequence is TGCGCCAGCAGGGCCGGGACAGAACATGGCTACACCTTC. Its translation is CASRAGTEHGYTF.